This T cell receptor (beta chain) came from a study of T cell repertoires in cytomegalovirus infection (dated 2019 in TCRdb). Context from the whole study: Peptide stimulations targeted recently identified HLA-C-restricted CMV epitopes, whose presentation resists viral immunomodulation, together with well-studied HLA-B-restricted epitopes. Donor HLA type was relevant to the analysis, because carriage of CMV infection together with the matching HLA type was indicated by public TCR beta signatures.

Study-level results and caveats: In both this cohort and an independent roughly 330-donor cohort, the cumulative frequency of public TCR beta family members distinguished carriers of CMV infection plus the relevant HLA type. In the ex vivo response, HLA-C-restricted CMV-specific TCR beta clonotypes were dominant, and in two of eight donors the single most frequent clonotype came from this HLA-C-restricted group.

The treatment or condition label, as the study defines it: in vitro stimulation with specific CMV peptide epitopes to enrich CMV-specific T cells. In its sample, this clonotype was seen once. Its recognized antigen is unknown. No much larger clone is present one base from it, and per-base qualities are unavailable. One read alone is a weak basis. The CDR3 numbers 17 residues from cysteine through phenylalanine. Of the read, only the CDR3 DNA is kept; its 51 bases are in frame from base 1. CDR1 is given as LGHNA and CDR2 as YNFKEQ, both from the germline V gene. V loses 4 bases of germline sequence and J loses 1 base, and the interval between the two ends is 17 bases. The data were produced on an Illumina HiSeq 1500. In TCRdb, the public reads were trimmed at Q25 with fastp and aligned with MiXCR, with productive beta chains retained. All rows with the same CDR3 protein become a single entry with the most common DNA and genes. The sample table lists 700,000 to 850,000 distinct CDR3 sequences, 30% to 35% of them with a count of one. Of the sample, roughly 12% is held by the ten largest clones.

The material was cultured CD8+ T cells from PBMCs, obtained from culture after CMV antigen stimulation. The sequence derives from a human donor in good health (CMV status not recorded). Some clones in this sample may be carry-over from other donors' samples. The V and J genes are TRBV4-2 and TRBJ1-5, with the D gene uncertain. The CDR3: CASSRDGPMSSNQPQHF. The bases are TGTGCCAGCAGCCGAGATGGGCCCATGTCGAGCAATCAGCCCCAGCATTTT.